The T cell receptor beta chain described here comes from a study of OX40 agonist ivuxolimab in advanced cancers. Study as a whole: Every patient in dose escalation had hepatocellular carcinoma, melanoma, renal cell or head and neck cancer. Whole-study findings and limits: It was not determined which antigens were specifically recognized by the peripheral T cells that had undergone clonal expansion.

Details on this clone: What it binds is unknown.

Sequencing was performed with immunoSEQ multiplex PCR; in TCRdb, only in-frame clones are kept and a portion is missing. The data hold roughly 86,000 clones, with under 95% observed a single time. This CDR3 contains 15 residues. The ends were cut back, 2 bases at V and 2 bases at J, with 10 bases in the middle. Germline CDR1 and CDR2: SNHLY and FYNNEI. V is TRBV2 and J is TRBJ2-1; no definite D call. Sequences were derived from CD4+ or CD8+ T cells sorted from blood, sampled in a trial of the OX40 agonist ivuxolimab. This TCR derives from an adult with an advanced solid tumor such as melanoma, head and neck, liver or kidney cancer. CDR3 loop: CASSERADPYNEQFF. CDR3 coding DNA: TGTGCCAGCAGTGAAAGGGCGGATCCCTACAATGAGCAGTTCTTC.